Reported below is one T cell receptor (beta chain). The antigen it binds to is not known. The input lacks base qualities; no much larger clone sits a single base away. This specimen belongs to a study of blood T cell repertoires in COVID-19 (TCRdb year 2020). Study-level background: The collaborator samples originated in the United States, Italy and Spain and spanned the acute and convalescent phases of COVID-19. The prospective study material was composed of cDNA or gDNA derived from T cells, B-cell-depleted T cells, or PBMCs. HLA class I and class II types, where available, came from metadata supplied by the sample provider rather than from assay-based typing. The sample metadata nearly always contained a de-identified subject ID, COVID-19 status, age in years and sex. The samples were drawn from two sources: the first 160 participants of the ongoing ImmuneRACE study, and over 1,000 subjects contributed by 6 global collaborators. The repertoires were made available in a free public database intended to serve as a resource for research on the immune response to SARS-CoV-2. The dataset comprised deeply sampled blood TCRbeta repertoires from subjects exposed to, actively infected with, or recovered from COVID-19. Study-wide findings and limitations: The amount of clinical and demographic metadata varied by source and participant and was provided uncurated.

One collaborating source in Seattle enrolled patients during active infection and followed them longitudinally through the course of disease. The collaborating institutions used their own protocols to collect whole blood in K2EDTA tubes. For TCRbeta analysis, collaborator samples were shipped as frozen whole blood, as isolated PBMCs, or as DNA extracted from either sample type. The cysteine opens and the phenylalanine closes a CDR3 of 17 amino acids. The DNA shown is the 51-base CDR3, in frame from base 1. The V end loses 5 bases and the J end loses 2 bases, and a stretch of 20 bases separates them. Sequences SNHLY (CDR1) and FYNNEI (CDR2) are obtained from the germline V gene. The immunoSEQ Assay, a bias-controlled multiplex PCR, was used to amplify TCRbeta CDR3 regions from genomic DNA. Concerning the study's data processing: The number of nucleated cells in each sample was estimated from the amplification of reference gene primers within the assay. To quantify the absolute abundance of each unique TCRbeta CDR3 rearrangement, sequence reads were collapsed and filtered. For each sample, productive Simpson clonality was calculated as the square root of Simpson's diversity index over productive rearrangements. TCRdb retrieved this table from immuneACCESS and kept in-frame rearrangements only. Not all clones are present; in checked studies, unresolved V genes account for under half, and no reason is known for the remainder. That table supplies the V and J calls and clone size; D and trimming were determined from the DNA. The sample records approximately 150,000 clones, 70% to 90% of which are singletons. The ten largest account for about 2.7% of the sample.

The sequence links TRBV2 to TRBJ2-3, with a tentative D gene TRBD1 over 6 matching bases. This receptor was identified in a woman of 80 years or more with COVID-19, enrolled during active disease. The material sequenced was peripheral blood. The CDR3 region: CASSPPRHRVNTDTQYF. At the DNA level, the sequence is TGTGCCAGCAGTCCCCCCCGGCACAGGGTGAACACAGATACGCAGTATTTT.